The text below deals with one T cell receptor (beta chain). Its specificity is not known. The sample originates from a study of T cell responses to AZD1222 COVID-19 vaccine. Trimming removed 6 bases from V and 4 bases from J; junction bases left unmatched: 13. This CDR3 has 16 amino acids. In germline, CDR1 is SGHDT, CDR2 YYEEEE. Sequenced by immunoSEQ multiplex PCR; TCRdb stores in-frame clones only, minus some. Of around 150,000 clones in the sample, over 75% were seen once. General study results and limits: Only a handful of AZD1222 recipients, five to seven in all, had baseline seropositivity.

Here the sequenced sample was peripheral blood, taken on day 0 of AZD1222 vaccination. This receptor was obtained from an adult in good health. The chain combines TRBV5-6 with TRBJ1-2, with TRBD1 matching over 9 bases. CDR3 residues: CASNQDRGLASYGYTF. The CDR3 nucleotides read TGTGCCAGCAACCAGGACAGGGGTCTAGCTAGCTATGGCTACACCTTC.